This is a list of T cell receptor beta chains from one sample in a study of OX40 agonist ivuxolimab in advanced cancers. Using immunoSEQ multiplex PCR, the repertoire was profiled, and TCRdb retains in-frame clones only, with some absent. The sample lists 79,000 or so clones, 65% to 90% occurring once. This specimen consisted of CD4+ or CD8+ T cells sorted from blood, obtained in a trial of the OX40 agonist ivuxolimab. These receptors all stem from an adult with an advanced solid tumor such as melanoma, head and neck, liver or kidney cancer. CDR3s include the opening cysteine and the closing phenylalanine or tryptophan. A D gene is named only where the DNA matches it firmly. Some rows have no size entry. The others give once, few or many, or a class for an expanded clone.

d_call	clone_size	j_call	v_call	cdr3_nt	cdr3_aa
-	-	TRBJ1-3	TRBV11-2	TGTGCCAGCAGCTTAGTGGAGGCTGGAAACACCATATATTTT	CASSLVEAGNTIYF
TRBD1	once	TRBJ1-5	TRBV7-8	TGTGCCAGCAGCTCCCGACAGGGGATTCAGCCCCAGCATTTT	CASSSRQGIQPQHF
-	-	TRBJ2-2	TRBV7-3	TGTGCCAGCTCCCGGGGGATATACACCGGGGAGCTGTTTTTT	CASSRGIYTGELFF
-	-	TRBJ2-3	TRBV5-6	TGTGCCAGCAGCTTGGGTGGGTTGTATACGCAGTATTTT	CASSLGGLYTQYF
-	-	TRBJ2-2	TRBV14	TGTGCCAGCAGCCAAGTACAGTTTACCGGGGAGCTGTTTTTT	CASSQVQFTGELFF
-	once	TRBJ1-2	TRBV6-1	TGTGCCAGCAGTGAAGCGCCATCCCATAACTATGGCTACACCTTC	CASSEAPSHNYGYTF
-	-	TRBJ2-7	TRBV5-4	TGTGCCAGCAGCTTGCCACACTCCTACGAGCAGTACTTC	CASSLPHSYEQYF
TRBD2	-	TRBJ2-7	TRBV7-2	TGTGCCAGCATCCAACCGGGTACTAGCGGGAGCCCCCACGAGCAGTACTTC	CASIQPGTSGSPHEQYF
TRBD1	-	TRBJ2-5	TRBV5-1	TGCGCCAGCAGCCCAGGACAGGGGGCTTTTCAAGAGACCCAGTACTTC	CASSPGQGAFQETQYF
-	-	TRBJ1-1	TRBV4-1	TGCGCCAGCAGCCATTACTTCGCCCGGCGAGCTTTCTTT	CASSHYFARRAFF
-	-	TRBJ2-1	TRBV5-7	TGTGCCAGCAGCTTGTGGTTCGACAGCAAGGGATCCAATGAGCAGTTCTTC	CASSLWFDSKGSNEQFF